Each of the 30 T cell receptor beta chains below was sequenced from the same sample in a study of blood T cells in healthy people across ages (dated by TCRdb to about 2015). Library construction relied on 5' RACE. Reads for this sample came from an Illumina HiSeq 2500. A second PCR of roughly 7 to 11 cycles was performed with a sample-barcoded 5' primer and a J-beta primer mix. TCRdb's own reprocessing of the public reads used fastp at Q25 and MiXCR and kept productive beta chains. Each entry is one CDR3 protein sequence, shown with its most common DNA and genes. The sample records roughly 800,000 distinct CDR3 sequences, roughly 50% of which are singletons. In total, the top ten clones hold about 20% of the sample. Source material: blood. The receptors here all came from a man younger than 40 in good health.

V usage is TRBV27 and J usage is TRBJ2-1, with 9 bases that match TRBD1. Germline V lookup: CDR1 MNHEY, CDR2 SMNVEV (reference sequence). V lost 7 bases and J lost 8; bases outside the gene matches: 12. CDR3 length: 15 amino acids. Written as DNA, the CDR3 is TGTGCCAGCACAAATGTGGGGACAGGGCCTCATGAGCAGTTCTTC. Translation gives CASTNVGTGPHEQFF.

The gene calls are TRBV9 and TRBJ2-3; D not certain. With 0 bases removed from V and 1 base from J, the gap between germline ends came to 9 bases. The length of the CDR3 is 15 residues. The germline V gene encodes CDR1 SGDLS and CDR2 YYNGEE. CDR3 sequence: CASSVGGLGTDTQYF. The CDR3 DNA is TGTGCCAGCAGCGTAGGGGGTCTTGGCACAGATACGCAGTATTTT.

The chain joins TRBV20-1 to TRBJ2-5, with a possible D match to TRBD2 (6 bases). The V end was cut by 6 bases, the J end by 7 bases, with 21 bases between. Germline assignment: CDR1 DFQATT and CDR2 SNEGSKA (reference sequence). CDR3 length: 14 residues. The CDR3 nucleotides are TGCAGTGCCAGGAGGGGTAGATTAGGGGCGACCCAGTACTTC. It codes for CSARRGRLGATQYF.

The chain has TRBV12-3 or TRBV12-4 and TRBJ2-4; 7 bases line up with TRBD1. The CDR3 runs 15 residues. With V trimmed by 6 bases and J by 2 bases, 7 bases remained unmatched. Here the CDR3 DNA reads TGTGCCAGCAGCGGGACAGCACTAACCAAAAACATTCAGTACTTC. It encodes CASSGTALTKNIQYF.

The chain is built from TRBV10-3 and TRBJ1-5; unclear D gene. Germline V gene data show CDR1 as ENHRY and CDR2 as SYGVKD. Trimming stripped 1 base from V and 2 bases from J, with 9 bases between. The CDR3 sequence is 15 residues long. CDR3 loop: CAISEYEGGNQPQHF. CDR3 DNA: TGTGCCATCAGTGAGTACGAGGGCGGCAATCAGCCCCAGCATTTT.

This chain's CDR3 is CASSPRTSGALRETQYF. The CDR3 region has the DNA TGTGCCAGCAGCCCTAGGACTAGCGGGGCTCTACGGGAGACCCAGTACTTC. The V gene is TRBV7-9, the J gene TRBJ2-5, with 12 positions matching TRBD2. Germline-derived CDR1 and CDR2 are SEHNR and FQNEAQ (reference sequence). CDR3 length: 17 amino acids. V lost 5 bases, J lost 5 bases, and 12 bases stayed unmatched.

This chain connects TRBV20-1 to TRBJ1-1, with D hard to call. Between the trimmed V and J ends, which lost 3 bases and 2 bases, there was a span of 4 bases. This CDR3 spans 11 amino acids. CDR1 DFQATT and CDR2 SNEGSKA come from the germline V gene (reference sequence). The CDR3 DNA reads TGCAGTGCTAGTGACAACACTGAAGCTTTCTTT. Translation: CSASDNTEAFF.

This chain joins TRBV4-3 and TRBJ1-6; D uncertain. The CDR3 covers 15 residues. With 2 bases removed from V and 6 bases from J, the gap between germline ends came to 11 bases. The germline CDR1 and CDR2 sequences are LGHNA and YSLEER. CDR3 loop: CASSQKGATNSPLHF. The CDR3 coding sequence is TGCGCCAGCAGCCAAAAGGGCGCAACTAATTCACCCCTCCACTTT.

In this sample, this clonotype turned up once. This chain uses TRBV7-2 with TRBJ2-3, with 8 bases identical to TRBD2. After removal of 5 bases from V and 3 bases from J, the junction contained 13 bases not matched to a gene. The CDR3 is made up of 17 amino acids. CDR1 SGHTA and CDR2 FQGNSA come from the germline V gene. The CDR3: CASSPGLARRPTDTQYF. CDR3 bases: TGTGCCAGCAGCCCTGGACTAGCCAGGCGTCCAACAGATACGCAGTATTTT.

The J gene is TRBJ2-1, the V gene TRBV2; 9 nucleotides line up with TRBD2. The CDR3 covers 13 residues. The V gene's germline CDR1 is SNHLY and CDR2 FYNNEI. J was trimmed by 7 bases and V by 6 bases; bases with no gene match: 4. Written as DNA, the CDR3 is TGTGCCAGCAGGGGACTAGCTCGGAATGAGCAGTTCTTC. This encodes CASRGLARNEQFF.

The chain is built from TRBV6-6 and TRBJ1-4; 7 bases are shared with TRBD1. J lost 2 bases, V lost 6 bases, and 3 bases had no gene match. CDR3 length: 14 residues. Looked up from germline, CDR1 is MNHNY and CDR2 is SVGAGI (reference sequence). CDR3 sequence (DNA): TGTGCCAGCAGGACACAGGGGACTAATGAAAAACTGTTTTTT. This encodes CASRTQGTNEKLFF.

This chain joins TRBV7-2 and TRBJ1-2, with D perhaps matching TRBD1 (5 bases). CDR3 length equals 12 residues. Germline values: CDR1 SGHTA, CDR2 FQGNSA. Trimming removed 5 bases at V and 10 bases at J, with 14 bases between. DNA for the CDR3: TGTGCCAGCAGCCCACCAAGGGGCTACTACACCTTC. Amino acids: CASSPPRGYYTF. Looking up the rest from reference TRBV7-2 and TRBJ1-2 gives the full variable domain: GAGVSQSPSNKVTEKGKDVELRCDPISGHTALYWYRQSLGQGLEFLIYFQGNSAPDKSGLPSDRFSAERTGGSVSTLTIQRTQQEDSAVYLCASSPPRGYYTFGSGTRLTVV.

This chain links TRBV2 with TRBJ2-7; tentatively, D is TRBD1 (6 bases). Germline lookup yields CDR1 SNHLY and CDR2 FYNNEI. Deletions cut 6 bases from V and 0 bases from J, with 18 bases between. The CDR3 runs to 16 residues. The CDR3 nucleotides read TGTGCCAGCAGAGAAAACAGGGCCACCAGCTCCTACGAGCAGTACTTC. Translation gives CASRENRATSSYEQYF.

In this sample, this clonotype turned up a few times. The chain couples TRBV7-9 to TRBJ1-5, with D possibly being TRBD1 (6 bases). From germline, CDR1 is SEHNR and CDR2 FQNEAQ (reference sequence). This CDR3 has 13 residues. V lost 5 bases, J lost 6 bases, and 11 bases lay in between. This CDR3 reads CASSVQGGQPQHF. The CDR3 nucleotides are TGTGCCAGCAGCGTACAGGGTGGTCAGCCCCAGCATTTT.

This clonotype appeared a few times. The chain is built from TRBV2 and TRBJ2-5, with 7 positions matching TRBD2. The germline V gene encodes CDR1 SNHLY and CDR2 FYNNEI. The junction had 8 bases not matched to a gene; V was cut back by 6 bases and J by 10 bases. The CDR3 extends over 12 amino acids. The CDR3 sequence: CASRSGGTGQYF. Written as DNA, the CDR3 is TGTGCCAGCAGATCGGGGGGAACGGGCCAGTACTTC.

V is TRBV20-1 and J is TRBJ2-6; a weak D match, TRBD2 (5 bases). The CDR3 has 15 residues. CDR1 is DFQATT and CDR2 is SNEGSKA in the germline V gene (reference sequence). Trimming shortened V by 5 bases and J by 0 bases, and 11 bases separated the two germline ends. CDR3 sequence reads: CSAPGWSSGANVLTF. CDR3 sequence (DNA): TGCAGTGCTCCGGGGTGGAGCTCTGGGGCCAACGTCCTGACTTTC.

The gene calls are TRBV20-1 and TRBJ2-7; TRBD2 matches 8 bases. CDR3 length: 14 residues. Trimming at V came to 5 bases and at J to 6 bases, leaving 12 bases not matched to a gene. Germline V gives CDR1 DFQATT, CDR2 SNEGSKA (reference sequence). The CDR3 nucleotides are TGCAGTGCTGGCGGGGGACTAGTTGTTGGCGAGCAGTACTTC. As protein: CSAGGGLVVGEQYF.

J is TRBJ2-6 and V is TRBV11-1; no reliable D call. The CDR3 length is 15 residues. Germline V gives CDR1 SGHAT, CDR2 FQDESV (reference sequence). V was pared by 2 bases and J by 0 bases, with 5 bases between. CDR3 sequence reads: CASSLSSSGANVLTF. The DNA for the CDR3 is TGTGCCAGCAGCTTAAGCAGCTCTGGGGCCAACGTCCTGACTTTC.

This clonotype was seen at least ten times. The CDR3 is CASSQELADYNEQFF. Here the CDR3 DNA reads TGTGCCAGCAGCCAAGAACTAGCGGACTACAATGAGCAGTTCTTC. The rearrangement joins TRBV4-2 to TRBJ2-1, with 8 bases identical to TRBD2. With 0 bases clipped from V and 3 bases from J, the junction kept 1 base outside the gene matches. The CDR3 length is 15 residues. Germline CDR1 and CDR2: LGHNA and YNFKEQ.

The rearrangement joins TRBV7-2 to TRBJ2-2; D ambiguous. The CDR3 has 16 residues. Germline V gives CDR1 SGHTA, CDR2 FQGNSA. Trimming cost V 5 bases and J 9 bases, with 22 bases left between them. Here the CDR3 reads CASSPDTMGGRWELFF. The CDR3 DNA reads as TGTGCCAGCAGCCCCGACACGATGGGTGGCCGGTGGGAGCTGTTTTTT.

A few counts support this clonotype. The V call is TRBV6-2 or TRBV6-3, the J call TRBJ2-5; D unclear. V lost 6 bases to trimming and J lost 0 bases, with 11 bases between them. The germline gives CDR1 MNHEY, CDR2 SVGEGT. This CDR3 has 14 amino acids. The CDR3 is CASRNSVNQETQYF. The CDR3 coding sequence is TGTGCCAGCAGGAACTCCGTGAACCAAGAGACCCAGTACTTC.

As for this clonotype: At one of its ends the junction is not consistent with the germline gene, which may arise from a read error. V is TRBV4-3 and J is TRBJ2-1; D unresolved. Germline V gene lookup returns CDR1 LGHNA and CDR2 YSLEER. CDR3 length: 13 residues. CDR3 DNA sequence: TGCGCCAGCAGCCAAGTTCCTCCCCATGAGCAGGTCTTC. This sequence encodes CASSQVPPHEQVF.

The chain combines TRBV30 with TRBJ1-2, with a weak D call TRBD1 (6 bases). There are 12 residues in the CDR3. Trimming took off 4 bases at V and 6 bases at J, with 12 bases between the two ends. Germline CDR1 is GTSNPN and CDR2 is SVGIG (reference sequence). In nucleotides, the CDR3 is TGTGCCTGGACCCTAGGGGGGGATGGCTACACCTTC. It is translated as CAWTLGGDGYTF.

The rearrangement joins TRBV20-1 to TRBJ2-7, with TRBD2 as a possible D gene (5 bases). The CDR3 loop spans 14 amino acids. Germline V gene data show CDR1 as DFQATT and CDR2 as SNEGSKA (reference sequence). V lost 6 bases and J lost 0, with 15 bases in between. The chain's CDR3 is CSADVTSRSYEQYF. The CDR3 coding sequence is TGCAGTGCAGATGTTACTAGTCGCTCCTACGAGCAGTACTTC.

The sample holds a few counts of this clonotype. The CDR3 loop reads CASSRGVGSYEQYF. The CDR3 DNA follows: TGTGCCAGCAGCCGCGGGGTAGGATCCTACGAGCAGTACTTC. The V gene is TRBV4-2, the J gene TRBJ2-4; the D gene is possibly TRBD2 (6 bases). The end of the DNA fits TRBJ2-7 better, so the J call may be wrong. The CDR3 spans 14 residues. Germline lookup yields CDR1 LGHNA and CDR2 YNFKEQ.

This rearrangement joins TRBV6-5 to TRBJ2-1; D gene uncertain. Germline V gene data show CDR1 as MNHEY and CDR2 as SVGAGI. The CDR3 sequence is 13 residues long. Trimming removed 8 bases from V and 2 bases from J, with 10 bases in between. CDR3 bases: TGTGCCAGCGCGGAGCCCCCCTACAATGAGCAGTTCTTC. Residues: CASAEPPYNEQFF.

The chain employs TRBV24-1 and TRBJ1-5; D remains unclear. The CDR3 loop spans 14 amino acids. Germline CDR1 KGHDR, CDR2 SFDVKD. The V and J ends lost 4 bases and 7 bases respectively, with 13 bases between them. CDR3 nucleotides: TGTGCCACCAGTGACCCCGACCTGTCGCAGCCCCAGCATTTT. This encodes CATSDPDLSQPQHF.

The table lists this clonotype with a few counts. The chain employs TRBV27 and TRBJ2-7, with D possibly matching TRBD2 (6 bases). V lost 10 bases to trimming and J lost 2 bases, with 15 bases between them. The CDR3 extends over 13 amino acids. The germline V gene encodes CDR1 MNHEY and CDR2 SMNVEV (reference sequence). CDR3 sequence: CAIPPGVPYEQYF. The DNA of the CDR3 is TGTGCCATCCCACCGGGGGTGCCCTACGAGCAGTACTTC.

The chain joins TRBV7-2 to TRBJ2-1, with 10 bases identical to TRBD2. In germline, CDR1 is SGHTA, CDR2 FQGNSA. This CDR3 region has 15 residues. V dropped 8 bases and J dropped 4; count of bases not matched to a gene: 8. CDR3 protein: CASRSSGGYYNEQFF. The CDR3 DNA is TGTGCCAGCCGTTCTAGCGGGGGATATTACAATGAGCAGTTCTTC.

This clonotype was recorded once. The J gene is TRBJ1-2, the V gene TRBV3-1, with 10 bases lining up with TRBD1. The germline V gene encodes CDR1 LGHDT and CDR2 YNNKEL (reference sequence). V shed 1 base and J 8 bases; nucleotides not matched to a gene: 13. CDR3 length: 17 amino acids. The CDR3 here is CASSQAGQGRRNRGYTF. CDR3 bases: TGTGCCAGCAGCCAAGCGGGACAGGGGAGACGTAATAGGGGCTACACCTTC.